The rows below give T cell receptor beta chains drawn from one sample of a study of blood T cell repertoires in COVID-19. Sequencing was performed with immunoSEQ multiplex PCR; in TCRdb, only in-frame clones are kept and a portion is missing. The repertoire has 150,000 to 200,000 clones, more than 70% of them found once; the top ten carry around 6.6%. Sequencing used peripheral blood. The receptors were sampled from a man aged 45-65 years with active or convalescent COVID-19. CDR3s include the opening cysteine and the closing phenylalanine or tryptophan. A D gene is named only where the DNA matches it firmly. Size tells how often a clone was seen (once, few, many) or the class of an expanded clone, and some rows leave it out.

j_call d_call clone_size v_call cdr3_aa cdr3_nt
TRBJ1-2 - few TRBV4-1 CASSQEWQGGGYTF TGCGCCAGCAGCCAAGAGTGGCAGGGTGGAGGCTACACCTTC
TRBJ1-4 TRBD1 once TRBV4-2 CASSQDNRGLEKLFF TGTGCCAGCAGCCAAGACAACAGGGGGCTAGAAAAACTGTTTTTT
TRBJ1-2 - - TRBV28 CASSLSGGYYGYTF TGTGCCAGCAGTTTATCGGGGGGCTACTATGGCTACACCTTC
TRBJ2-7 TRBD2 - TRBV5-1 CASSWSRTSDEQYF TGCGCCAGCAGCTGGTCCCGGACTAGCGACGAGCAGTACTTC
TRBJ2-3 - once TRBV28 CASRPGPDTQYF TGTGCCAGCAGACCAGGGCCAGATACGCAGTATTTT
TRBJ2-3 - - TRBV2 CASSPETTRTQYF TGTGCCAGCAGTCCCGAGACTACCAGAACGCAGTATTTT
TRBJ2-7 - - TRBV7-8 CASSSPGGTGPYYEQYF TGTGCCAGCAGTTCCCCTGGCGGGACGGGACCTTACTACGAGCAGTACTTC
TRBJ1-2 TRBD1 once TRBV28 CASSLGRDRGDTF TGTGCCAGCAGTTTGGGCCGGGACAGGGGGGACACCTTC
TRBJ1-5 TRBD1 - TRBV5-4 CASSLVTGGLSQPQHF TGTGCCAGCAGCTTGGTTACAGGGGGATTAAGTCAGCCCCAGCATTTT
TRBJ2-2 - - TRBV6-2/TRBV6-3 CASSYGSDRELFF TGTGCCAGCAGTTACGGCTCCGACAGGGAGCTGTTTTTT
TRBJ1-2 - - TRBV6-2/TRBV6-3 CASSYELNYGYTF TGTGCCAGCAGTTACGAGCTTAACTATGGCTACACCTTC
TRBJ2-1 TRBD2 - TRBV7-7 CASSLESGGAHEQFF TGTGCTAGCAGCTTAGAAAGCGGGGGGGCCCATGAGCAGTTCTTC
TRBJ2-7 - few TRBV2 CASSVYRQGSRGSGEQYF TGTGCCAGCAGTGTTTATAGGCAGGGATCAAGGGGTTCGGGCGAGCAGTACTTC
TRBJ1-4 - - TRBV5-1 CASSFFPTENEKLFF TGCGCCAGCAGCTTTTTCCCGACAGAGAATGAAAAACTGTTTTTT
TRBJ2-7 TRBD2 - TRBV6-1 CASSEESGGAYEQYF TGTGCCAGCAGTGAAGAGAGCGGGGGGGCCTACGAGCAGTACTTC
TRBJ2-7 TRBD2 - TRBV15 CATSRDYGLAGFYEQYF TGTGCCACCAGCAGAGATTACGGACTAGCGGGTTTTTACGAGCAGTACTTC
TRBJ1-3 - few TRBV2 CASSQDNSGNTIYF TGTGCCAGCAGTCAGGATAACTCTGGAAACACCATATATTTT
TRBJ2-7 TRBD2 - TRBV2 CASSVGTSGEDLPYEQYF TGTGCCAGCAGCGTCGGGACTAGCGGGGAAGACCTCCCCTACGAGCAGTACTTC
TRBJ2-1 - - TRBV19 CASSRGLLAGVSYNEQFF TGTGCCAGTAGTAGGGGCCTTTTGGCAGGGGTGTCCTACAATGAGCAGTTCTTC
TRBJ2-7 TRBD2 few TRBV18 CASSRLAGLTYEQYF TGTGCCAGCTCCCGTCTAGCGGGACTCACCTACGAGCAGTACTTC
TRBJ1-4 - - TRBV2 CASSGRGLPGEKLFF TGTGCCAGCAGTGGGCGGGGACTCCCCGGGGAAAAACTGTTTTTT
TRBJ1-6 TRBD1 - TRBV7-8 CAVLTGTRDSPLHF TGTGCCGTTCTGACAGGGACGAGAGATTCACCCCTCCACTTT
TRBJ1-5 - - TRBV6-5 CASTRRGNQPQHF TGTGCCAGCACTCGGCGGGGCAATCAGCCCCAGCATTTT
TRBJ1-5 TRBD1 - TRBV4-1 CASSQRGTGGNQPQHF TGCGCCAGCAGCCAGAGGGGGACAGGGGGTAATCAGCCCCAGCATTTT
TRBJ2-3 - - TRBV6-5 CASLPGAVTTDTQYF TGTGCCAGCTTACCAGGGGCAGTTACCACAGATACGCAGTATTTT
TRBJ2-1 - - TRBV15 CATSGLPEAGRNEQFF TGTGCCACCAGCGGCCTTCCGGAGGCGGGAAGGAATGAGCAGTTCTTC
TRBJ2-1 - once TRBV24-1 CATSAPGVYNEQFF TGTGCCACCAGTGCCCCGGGAGTCTACAATGAGCAGTTCTTC
TRBJ2-1 TRBD1 - TRBV27 CATRQGYNEQFF TGTGCCACCCGACAGGGCTACAATGAGCAGTTCTTC
TRBJ2-2 - once TRBV5-8 CASSFTGDSSNTGELFF TGTGCCAGCAGCTTTACCGGAGACTCGTCGAACACCGGGGAGCTGTTTTTT
TRBJ2-1 TRBD2 - TRBV5-1 CASTGGGSSYNEQFF TGCGCCAGCACTGGCGGGGGGAGCTCCTACAATGAGCAGTTCTTC
TRBJ2-7 - - TRBV7-9 CASSLSPENSYEQYF TGTGCCAGCAGCTTATCTCCGGAGAACTCCTACGAGCAGTACTTC
TRBJ2-5 - once TRBV3-1/TRBV3-2 CASSQDLNTVKTQYF TGTGCCAGCAGCCAAGACTTGAACACCGTGAAGACCCAGTACTTC
TRBJ1-2 - once TRBV7-9 CASSLGSGYGYTF TGTGCCAGCAGCTTAGGGTCCGGTTATGGCTACACCTTC
TRBJ1-5 - - TRBV3-1/TRBV3-2 CASSQDRGSDQPQHF TGTGCCAGCAGCCAAGATCGGGGGAGCGATCAGCCCCAGCATTTT
TRBJ1-2 - - TRBV28 CASSLGGYGYTF TGTGCCAGCAGTTTGGGAGGCTATGGCTACACCTTC
TRBJ1-2 TRBD1 - TRBV18 CASSPGAGQGVGYGYTF TGTGCCAGCTCACCAGGGGCAGGACAGGGGGTCGGCTATGGCTACACCTTC
TRBJ2-1 TRBD2 - TRBV24-1 CATSDAGRLADTYNEQFF TGTGCCACCAGTGACGCCGGTCGACTAGCGGATACCTACAATGAGCAGTTCTTC
TRBJ2-1 TRBD2 - TRBV9 CASSGGTSAWDEQFF TGTGCCAGCAGCGGGGGGACTAGCGCATGGGATGAGCAGTTCTTC
TRBJ2-2 TRBD2 - TRBV7-9 CASSVLAGGPTGELFF TGTGCCAGCAGCGTACTAGCGGGAGGGCCCACCGGGGAGCTGTTTTTT
TRBJ2-3 - - TRBV9 CASSAWRDPRTDTQYF TGTGCCAGCAGCGCGTGGCGGGACCCCCGCACAGATACGCAGTATTTT
TRBJ1-2 - - TRBV28 CASSPPQGNYGYTF TGTGCCAGCAGTCCCCCACAGGGTAACTATGGCTACACCTTC